The TCR beta chain described here comes from a study of cytomegalovirus exposure and HLA in healthy donors (dated by TCRdb to the late 2010s). In the study overall: An earlier analysis of approximately 640 of the donors reported about 250 Gb of sequence data and some 100 million unique TCR beta sequences from about 179 million T cells. An early release covering around 630 HLA-typed donors comprised roughly 300 gigabases of sequencing data and tens of millions of unique TCR sequences. The genetic ancestry cluster associated with self-reported Caucasian donors included 81% of the 350 to 500 genotyped donors. The study aimed to test whether signatures of past pathogen exposure could be identified by cataloging public T cell receptors. Using immunosequencing, the study profiled T cell repertoires from about 650 subjects and related those repertoires to cytomegalovirus serostatus. A separate validation cohort of approximately 120 different subjects was used in addition to the roughly 640-subject first cohort. High-throughput TCR immunosequencing, statistical association of individual TCRs with disease status, and machine learning were combined to predict cytomegalovirus infection status. In a later analysis, previously published TCR beta repertoires from 666 donors were re-analyzed and high-resolution HLA genotyping was added so that TCR occurrence patterns could be studied. In the later analysis, no new phenotypic data were used to find candidate immune exposures; instead, reliance was placed on TCR beta sequences and their occurrence across donors. In an earlier analysis of a few hundred of the donors, high-throughput TCR beta sequencing was used to judge whether each TCR beta V gene segment behaved as functional or pseudogenic. Alongside the repertoire data, information on donor age, sex, ethnicity and CMV serostatus was compiled. A later genetic analysis used genome-wide SNP genotypes for about 55% of the 666 donors, treating that subset as a discovery cohort. All discovery cohort repertoires had been generated on a single sequencing platform. Class I and class II HLA loci were covered by the typing at four-digit resolution. The number of donors typed differed by locus, with roughly 620-640 for A, B, C, DRB1 and DQB1, 522 for DQA1, under 610 for DPA1, and roughly 450 for DPB1. A handful of DR-DQ haplotypes were handled as single units for association and clustering because linkage in the cohort was strong. On average, around 240,000 unique TCR beta nucleotide sequences were sequenced per donor among 398 genotyped donors of the cohort, with roughly a sixth of those sequences being non-productive.

From a lookup of the germline V gene, CDR1 and CDR2 are ENHRY and SYGVKD. From the cysteine up to the phenylalanine, the CDR3 has a length of 14 residues. The sequence is cut down to CDR3 DNA, 42 bases in frame from base 1. V gives up 10 bases and J gives up 1 base, and the segment between their germline ends measures 16 bases. The method behind the library was the immunoSEQ multiplex PCR assay. For the multiplex PCR, a mixture combining 60 forward primers for TCR Vbeta segments and 13 reverse primers for TCR Jbeta segments was used. The CDR3 region of rearranged TCR beta genes was amplified from genomic DNA with a multiplex PCR assay. Amplified TCR beta libraries were sequenced as 87-base-pair reads on the Illumina HiSeq System. On the study's bioinformatics: A later analysis tallied some 79 million unique TCR beta chains across the 666 repertoires, and some 10 million of those chains were shared by two or more donors. To remove PCR and sequencing errors, raw reads were error-corrected and collapsed into unique sequences using a nearest-neighbor algorithm that merged closely related sequences. CDR3 sequences were aligned to IMGT reference sequences to assign V, D and J gene segments. For a sequence to be retained, at least a six-nucleotide match to both a V gene segment and a J gene segment was required. Rearrangements were called productive when the CDR3 lacked stop codons and stayed in frame with V and J; all others were non-productive. Following IMGT convention, CDR3 was defined as the stretch from the second conserved V-encoded cysteine up to the conserved J-encoded phenylalanine. In an earlier analysis of more than 550 of the donors, sequences lacking an unambiguous match to a single V gene segment were excluded. In an earlier analysis of several hundred of the donors, V segments were called functional above 56.7% productive rearrangements and were called segregating when the between-donor standard deviation exceeded 5%. A statistical classification framework was developed to diagnose cytomegalovirus status using the catalog of TCR beta chain sequences. A later analysis assigned V and J genes by comparing TCR nucleotide sequences with IMGT/GENE-DB human TR gene sequences. Using the TCRdist pipeline, a later analysis assigned CDR3 sequences along with most-parsimonious VDJ recombination scenarios. A later analysis defined each TCR beta chain by its CDR3 amino acid sequence plus V-gene family, and excluded reads lacking a unique V-gene family. As a way to deal with suspected cross-contamination and a sequencing artifact, a later analysis dropped 450 to 600 nucleotide sequences that were highly shared and had low generation probability. For each public chain, a later analysis derived a clonal expansion index from normalized ranks of inferred template counts within each repertoire. In a later analysis, generation probabilities were computed using a VDJ recombination model fitted to out-of-frame rearrangements, and the results were checked against IGoR. Hypergeometric tests were used in a later analysis to score TCR-TCR, TCR-HLA and TCR-CMV co-occurrence, with a repertoire-size bias correction applied to the TCR pairs. A later analysis estimated false discovery rates by permuting HLA or CMV assignments 20 times. In a later analysis, co-occurring TCRs were grouped with DBSCAN, and TCRdist sequence similarity was added when clustering was performed within HLA-allele-positive subsets. Repertoires with fewer than 30,000 or more than 120,000 public chains were left out of co-occurrence clustering, as were four to six repertoires with anomalous nucleotide sharing. TCRdb carries this immuneACCESS record with in-frame sequences only. Its versions omit some clonotypes, under half of them owing to an unresolved V gene in the studies checked, with the rest unexplained. The V and J calls and clone size are taken from that table; D and trimming were inferred from the DNA. This sample has around 130,000 clones in its table, and roughly 70% of those were observed once. The ten largest clones take up about 3.4% of the sample.

The cohort consisted of some 670 healthy bone marrow donors. At the time of sampling, all cohort members were nominally healthy, though unrecorded immune exposures were likely present. The donor was CMV seronegative and belonged to the group of 320 or so seronegative cohort members. Every donor gave a peripheral blood sample, and the peripheral blood mononuclear cells from that sample were used for TCR beta sequencing. The Qiagen DNeasy Blood Extraction Kit was used to extract genomic DNA from the blood cell samples. Findings and caveats that apply to the study as a whole: A cluster of highly shared sequence variants was judged likely to be a technical artifact of the sequencing pipeline. Across donors, most TCR sequences were observed very rarely, whereas some public TCRs were present in many individuals. The 87-base-pair reads could not distinguish some IMGT-functional V segments, including TRBV6-2 and TRBV6-3, so those segments were excluded. Roughly 17 rarely observed V segments, including chromosome 9 orphons, were excluded from the earlier analysis of approximately 500 of the donors because counts were too low. Presence/absence analyses assumed roughly uniform sequencing depth across donors, an assumption that may not hold. Linkage disequilibrium might explain the correlated functional status among segregating V segments, but an unknown experimental factor could not be ruled out. An earlier analysis of approximately 600 of the donors showed that most TCR beta V segments appeared in productive rearrangements either about 87% or about 30% of the time, which broadly matched IMGT annotations. This cohort had only TCR beta chains sequenced, and the lack of alpha or paired-chain data limited which features could be detected. A further reported finding was that TCR beta sequences accurately predicted the HLA-A and HLA-B alleles for most subjects in the first cohort. It was suggested by the authors that the approach could potentially be generalized to other disease states and immunological phenotypes. A later analysis found that TCR association rates varied across HLA loci, with DRB1 alleles showing the most associated TCRs and HLA-C alleles the fewest. Because HLA typing was missing for some donors at each locus, association tests included only the typed subset. When HLA alleles, especially DR and DQ, strongly co-occurred, attributing TCR associations to individual alleles was difficult. In a later analysis, most CMV-associated TCR beta chains were found to appear HLA-restricted, with HLA associations seemingly driven largely by CMV exposure. In a later analysis, around 17,000 TCR beta sequences were associated with specific HLA alleles at a false discovery rate of 0.05. Compared with the roughly 700-donor mean, donors in an Asian-associated ancestry cluster had fewer N-insertions in productive TCRs, according to a later genetic analysis. For the cohort, immune exposure information was limited to CMV serostatus. A later genetic analysis associated a missense DCLRE1C variant with V-gene and J-gene trimming of TCR beta chains, and an independent cohort replicated the association. The classifier was reported to diagnose cytomegalovirus status with high specificity and sensitivity in both the original and validation cohorts. In vitro tests confirmed that a few of the cytomegalovirus-associated TCR beta chains recognize cytomegalovirus antigens. In a later analysis, HLA-associated TCR beta chains were found to be more clonally expanded and to have lower generation probabilities than equally common non-associated chains. The study gave a list of under 200 TCR beta chains associated with cytomegalovirus. In a later analysis, several top co-occurrence clusters were reported to appear linked to parvovirus B19, influenza, CMV and Epstein-Barr virus.

This clone was counted between two and nine times. It lacks a known antigen. No base quality values were provided; no much bigger clone lies one nucleotide off. The receptor was isolated from a man aged 25 to 40 in good health and CMV-seronegative. The V and J genes are TRBV10-3 and TRBJ1-1; a tentative D match to TRBD1 spans 6 bases. The source material was PBMCs. The CDR3 corresponds to CATARQASNTEAFF. Here is the DNA: TGTGCCACCGCCCGACAGGCTTCGAACACTGAAGCTTTCTTT.